Reported below is one T cell receptor (beta chain). Its binding antigen is unknown. One base away there is no much larger clone; base qualities are not given. The CDR3 spans 18 residues, from the cysteine through the phenylalanine. The entry retains the CDR3 DNA only, 54 bases that are in frame from base 1. V is pruned by 0 bases and J by 0 bases, leaving 9 bases of the junction without a gene match. Per the germline V gene, LGHNA is the CDR1 and YSLEER is the CDR2. Library preparation used RT-PCR. The sequencing machine was an Illumina HiSeq 2500. The public reads were run again by TCRdb, first through fastp at Q25 and then through MiXCR, and only productive beta chains were kept. Rows with one shared CDR3 protein collapse into an entry with the most common genes and DNA. A total of 500,000 to 550,000 distinct CDR3 sequences appear in this sample, approximately 7.8% of them only once. Approximately 14% of the sample comes from the top ten.

The record originates from a study of response to subunit inactivated influenza vaccine (dated by TCRdb to between 2017 and 2018). About the full investigation: The study used deep quantitative T cell receptor repertoire profiling to track responses to a trivalent subunit inactivated influenza vaccine. The full study reports these points: The authors proposed that each seasonal influenza vaccination may bring in only a limited number of new T cells.

This sample comprised PBMCs from blood, obtained around 2 years after vaccination. This receptor was obtained from a man aged 50 to 75 who received an inactivated influenza vaccine. Donor details come from another sample of the same person, matched by shared clones. The sequence links TRBV4-3 to TRBJ1-1, with 8 junctional bases fitting TRBD1. The CDR3 has the sequence CASSQDSGTGRMNTEAFF. The nucleotides are TGCGCCAGCAGCCAAGACTCCGGGACAGGACGAATGAACACTGAAGCTTTCTTT.